This T cell receptor beta chain was retrieved from a study of blood T cell repertoires in COVID-19. Study at large: Whether acute or convalescent, the COVID-19 samples came from the United States, Italy and Spain.

The CDR3 has 14 residues. Germline V CDR1 and CDR2: SEHNR, FQNEAQ (reference sequence). Trimming took 5 bases from V and 1 from J, leaving 11 bases between them. Per the authors' pipeline: How many nucleated cells were present was estimated from reference gene primer amplification. Here immunoSEQ multiplex PCR was the method, and the copy in TCRdb shows in-frame clones only, minus some. V, J and clone size reflect that table, while D and trimming were determined from the DNA. The table has roughly 64,000 clones, approximately 78% seen once. The source is a man in his 60s with COVID-19, enrolled during active disease. The sequenced sample was peripheral blood. The rearrangement links TRBV7-9 to TRBJ1-1; a possible D gene is TRBD1 (6 bases). CDR3 amino acids: CASSLGQKNTEAFF. The CDR3 nucleotides read TGTGCCAGCAGCCTCGGACAGAAGAACACTGAAGCTTTCTTT.